Below, 17 T cell receptor beta chains from the same sample are listed, as sequenced in a study of blood T cell repertoires in COVID-19. Using immunoSEQ multiplex PCR, the repertoire was profiled, and TCRdb retains in-frame clones only, with some absent. The table shows some 330,000 clones, with over 75% occurring only once. Sequencing was carried out using peripheral blood. Receptors were obtained from a woman aged 45-65 years with active or convalescent COVID-19.

J is TRBJ2-7 and V is TRBV2, with D possibly matching TRBD2 (6 bases). CDR1 and CDR2 (germline): SNHLY, FYNNEI. Trimming left V 4 bases short and J 9 bases short, with 10 bases between. This CDR3 is built from 11 residues. CDR3 loop: CASSVQRAQYF. In DNA form, the CDR3 reads TGTGCCAGCAGTGTACAGCGGGCGCAGTACTTC.

The rearrangement uses TRBV6-5 and TRBJ2-1; D may be TRBD2 (6 bases). The CDR3 totals 11 residues. V was cut by 6 bases and J by 7 bases, with 7 bases left in between. The germline CDR1 and CDR2 sequences are MNHEY and SVGAGI. CDR3 residues: CASSRGNEQFF. The DNA for the CDR3 is TGTGCCAGCAGCCGGGGGAATGAGCAGTTCTTC.

J is TRBJ1-5 and V is TRBV2, with 10 bases matching TRBD1. The length of the CDR3 is 14 residues. CDR1 is SNHLY, CDR2 FYNNEI, per germline. Trimming removed 11 bases from V and 6 bases from J; junction bases left unmatched: 10. DNA of the CDR3: TGTGCCTCTAGCGACAGGGGGCGAAGTCAGCCCCAGCATTTT. Amino acids: CASSDRGRSQPQHF.

The chain employs TRBV5-4 and TRBJ2-1, with 7 bases aligning to TRBD2. This CDR3 comprises 14 residues. In germline, CDR1 is SGHNT, CDR2 YYREEE (reference sequence). V gave up 7 bases and J gave up 4 bases; unmatched junction bases: 8. CDR3 loop: CASERDSQYNEQFF. CDR3 coding DNA: TGTGCCAGCGAGCGGGACTCACAGTACAATGAGCAGTTCTTC.

V is TRBV4-1 and J is TRBJ1-5, with TRBD1 matching over 9 bases. Germline trimming cut 1 base from V and 4 bases from J; bases unmatched to any gene: 2. The CDR3 has 15 amino acids. The germline V gene encodes CDR1 MGHRA and CDR2 YSYEKL. As DNA, the CDR3 is TGCGCCAGCAGCCAAGGGGACAGGGATAATCAGCCCCAGCATTTT. Amino acids: CASSQGDRDNQPQHF.

The rearrangement uses TRBV5-1 and TRBJ1-4, with D perhaps TRBD1 (5 bases). V was shortened by 4 bases and J by 0 bases, with 7 bases between the two germline ends. CDR1 SGHRS and CDR2 YFSETQ come from the germline V gene. The CDR3 covers 14 residues. The CDR3 nucleotides read TGCGCCAGCAGCACACAGGCAACTAATGAAAAACTGTTTTTT. Amino acid sequence: CASSTQATNEKLFF.

The chain employs TRBV28 and TRBJ2-7; the D is unclear. CDR1 and CDR2 from the germline V gene are MDHEN and SYDVKM. Trimming removed 3 bases at V and 2 bases at J, with 8 bases between. The CDR3 sequence is 13 residues long. CDR3 sequence reads: CASSFGNPYEQYF. DNA for the CDR3: TGTGCCAGCAGTTTTGGCAACCCCTACGAGCAGTACTTC.

V gene TRBV30 combines with J gene TRBJ1-4; 7 nucleotides align to TRBD1. The germline CDR1 and CDR2 sequences are GTSNPN and SVGIG (reference sequence). The V gene end was trimmed by 3 bases and the J gene end by 3 bases; junction bases not matched to a gene: 7. There are 15 residues in the CDR3. The CDR3, as DNA: TGTGCCTGGAGGAGAGAGGGGGCTGCTAATGAAAAACTGTTTTTT. The encoded protein is CAWRREGAANEKLFF. Full variable domain (remainder filled in from reference TRBV30 and TRBJ1-4): SQTIHQWPATLVQPVGSPLSLECTVEGTSNPNLYWYRQAAGRGLQLLFYSVGIGQISSEVPQNLSASRPQDRQFILSSKKLLLSDSGFYLCAWRREGAANEKLFFGSGTQLSVL.

The chain joins TRBV5-1 to TRBJ2-7, with a tentative D call TRBD1 (6 bases). The ends were cut back, 0 bases at V and 0 bases at J, with 16 bases in the middle. Per the germline V gene, CDR1 is SGHRS and CDR2 is YFSETQ. The CDR3 totals 17 residues. The CDR3: CASSLAYGTYGSYEQYF. The CDR3 nucleotides are TGCGCCAGCAGCTTGGCCTACGGGACATACGGCTCCTACGAGCAGTACTTC. Full variable domain (rest looked up from reference TRBV5-1 and TRBJ2-7): KAGVTQTPRYLIKTRGQQVTLSCSPISGHRSVSWYQQTPGQGLQFLFEYFSETQRNKGNFPGRFSGRQFSNSRSEMNVSTLELGDSALYLCASSLAYGTYGSYEQYFGPGTRLTVT.

This clone was recorded only once. The chain combines TRBV28 with TRBJ2-2, with TRBD2 matching over 11 bases. The germline V gene encodes CDR1 MDHEN and CDR2 SYDVKM. Trimming at V came to 6 bases and at J to 5 bases, leaving 11 bases not matched to a gene. This CDR3 contains 17 residues. The CDR3: CASSPGGASGRTGELFF. The CDR3 coding sequence is TGTGCCAGCAGCCCTGGCGGGGCTAGCGGGAGGACCGGGGAGCTGTTTTTT.

The chain joins TRBV7-9 to TRBJ1-1; D is uncertain. The CDR3 consists of 14 residues. Germline V gene data show CDR1 as SEHNR and CDR2 as FQNEAQ (reference sequence). Deletions cut 3 bases from V and 4 bases from J, with 12 bases between. CDR3 sequence (DNA): TGTGCCAGCAGCTTGGTATTGGTGAGCACTGAAGCTTTCTTT. It encodes CASSLVLVSTEAFF. The full variable domain, rest sourced from reference TRBV7-9 and TRBJ1-1, is DTGVSQNPRHKITKRGQNVTFRCDPISEHNRLYWYRQTLGQGPEFLTYFQNEAQLEKSRLLSDRFSAERPKGSFSTLEIQRTEQGDSAMYLCASSLVLVSTEAFFGQGTRLTVV.

The chain combines TRBV14 with TRBJ2-3, with 7 bases aligning to TRBD1. This CDR3 is built from 18 residues. J was trimmed by 2 bases and V by 0 bases; bases with no gene match: 11. CDR1 is SGHDN, CDR2 FVKESK, per germline. As DNA, the CDR3 is TGTGCCAGCAGCCAAGATCCCGGTGACAGGGAATACACAGATACGCAGTATTTT. This translates into CASSQDPGDREYTDTQYF.

This sequence joins TRBV9 and TRBJ2-7; possible D gene TRBD1, 6 bases. Germline V CDR1 and CDR2: SGDLS, YYNGEE. Trimming removed 0 bases at V and 4 bases at J, with 14 bases between. The CDR3 runs 15 residues. CDR3 protein: CASSVGTGQVYEQYF. CDR3 in DNA: TGTGCCAGCAGCGTAGGTACAGGGCAAGTTTACGAGCAGTACTTC.

This clone showed up just once. V gene TRBV28 combines with J gene TRBJ1-5; TRBD1 agrees at 9 bases. Per the germline V gene, CDR1 is MDHEN and CDR2 is SYDVKM. The CDR3 consists of 17 residues. V lost 0 bases to trimming and J lost 0 bases; unmatched junction nucleotides: 3. CDR3 protein: CASSLWTGGDSNQPQHF. CDR3 in DNA: TGTGCCAGCAGTTTATGGACAGGGGGGGATAGCAATCAGCCCCAGCATTTT.

This chain connects TRBV28 to TRBJ2-7, with 7 bases identical to TRBD2. With 1 base clipped from V and 11 bases from J, the junction kept 23 bases outside the gene matches. This CDR3 is built from 18 residues. The germline V gene encodes CDR1 MDHEN and CDR2 SYDVKM. The CDR3 region is CASSLSSGVPLAAGRKYF. In nucleotides, the CDR3 is TGTGCCAGCAGTTTATCCTCCGGTGTTCCCCTAGCGGCGGGGAGAAAGTACTTC.

This clone was detected only a few times. The chain is built from TRBV28 and TRBJ1-5, with a possible D match to TRBD1 (6 bases). V lost 1 base to trimming and J lost 3 bases, with 22 bases between them. The CDR3 extends over 19 amino acids. Germline V gene data show CDR1 as MDHEN and CDR2 as SYDVKM. As DNA, the CDR3 is TGTGCCAGCAGTTTATATGCCCCCTCCCGGGACAAACTCAATCAGCCCCAGCATTTT. Protein: CASSLYAPSRDKLNQPQHF.

The V call is TRBV28, the J call TRBJ2-7; the D gene is possibly TRBD2 (5 bases). The CDR3 has 14 residues. CDR1 and CDR2 (germline): MDHEN, SYDVKM. Trimming took 5 bases from V and 2 from J, leaving 13 bases between them. This CDR3 is CASSQAVETYEQYF. CDR3 sequence (DNA): TGTGCCAGCAGTCAAGCGGTTGAGACCTACGAGCAGTACTTC.